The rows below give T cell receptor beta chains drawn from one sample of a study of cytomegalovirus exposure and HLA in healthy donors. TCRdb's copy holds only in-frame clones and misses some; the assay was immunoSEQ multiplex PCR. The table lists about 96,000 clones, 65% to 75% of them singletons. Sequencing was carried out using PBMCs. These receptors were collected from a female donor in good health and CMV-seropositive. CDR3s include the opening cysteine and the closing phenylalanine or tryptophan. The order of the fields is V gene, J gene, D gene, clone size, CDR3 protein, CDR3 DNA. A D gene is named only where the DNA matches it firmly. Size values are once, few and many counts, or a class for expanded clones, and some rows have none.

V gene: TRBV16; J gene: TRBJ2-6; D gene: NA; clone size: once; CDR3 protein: CASTPPRLLIPGANVLTF; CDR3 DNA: TGTGCCAGCACCCCCCCCAGGTTACTGATTCCTGGGGCCAACGTCCTGACTTTC
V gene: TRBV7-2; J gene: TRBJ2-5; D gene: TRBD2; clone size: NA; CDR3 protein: CASSSSGRALETQYF; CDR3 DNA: TGTGCCAGCAGCTCTAGCGGGAGGGCCCTAGAGACCCAGTACTTC
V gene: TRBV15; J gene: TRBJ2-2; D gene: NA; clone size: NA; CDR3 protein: CATSRDRLHTGELFF; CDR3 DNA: TGTGCCACCAGCAGAGATCGACTGCACACCGGGGAGCTGTTTTTT
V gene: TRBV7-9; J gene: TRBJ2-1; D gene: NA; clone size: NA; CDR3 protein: CASTPGSSYNEQFF; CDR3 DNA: TGTGCCAGCACGCCGGGTAGCTCCTACAATGAGCAGTTCTTC
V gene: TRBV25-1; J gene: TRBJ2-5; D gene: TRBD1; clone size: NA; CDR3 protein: CASRRTGAETQYF; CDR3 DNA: TGTGCCAGCAGGCGGACAGGGGCGGAGACCCAGTACTTC
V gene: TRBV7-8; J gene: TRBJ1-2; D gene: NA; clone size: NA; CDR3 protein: CASSLAGTGWELYTF; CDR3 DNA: TGTGCCAGCAGCTTAGCCGGAACAGGGTGGGAACTCTACACCTTC
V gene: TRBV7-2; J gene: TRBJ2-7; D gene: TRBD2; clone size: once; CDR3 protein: CASSLSPSGRSYEQYF; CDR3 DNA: TGTGCCAGCAGCTTATCCCCTAGCGGCCGCTCCTACGAGCAGTACTTC
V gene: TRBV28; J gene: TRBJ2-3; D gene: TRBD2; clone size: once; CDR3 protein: CASSLYLGAGARDTQYF; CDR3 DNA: TGTGCCAGCAGTTTATATCTAGGAGCGGGAGCTAGAGATACGCAGTATTTT
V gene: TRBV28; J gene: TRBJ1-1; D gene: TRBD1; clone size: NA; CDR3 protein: CASSYRGTNTEAFF; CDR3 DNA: TGTGCCAGCAGTTACAGGGGGACGAACACTGAAGCTTTCTTT
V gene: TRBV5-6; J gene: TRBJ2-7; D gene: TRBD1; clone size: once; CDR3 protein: CASRPWDRGYEQYF; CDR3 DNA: TGTGCCAGCAGGCCCTGGGACAGGGGCTACGAGCAGTACTTC
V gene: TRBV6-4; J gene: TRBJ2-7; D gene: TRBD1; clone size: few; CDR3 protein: CASSGGQEHTYEQYF; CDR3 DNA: TGTGCCAGCAGTGGGGGACAGGAGCATACCTACGAGCAGTACTTC
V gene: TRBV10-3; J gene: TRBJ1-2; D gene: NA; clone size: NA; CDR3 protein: CAVPGVYYGYTF; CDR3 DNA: TGTGCCGTTCCAGGGGTATACTATGGCTACACCTTC
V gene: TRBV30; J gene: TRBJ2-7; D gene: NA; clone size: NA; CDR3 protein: CAWNPLRDNLYEQYF; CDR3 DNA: TGTGCCTGGAACCCCCTCAGGGACAATTTGTACGAGCAGTACTTC
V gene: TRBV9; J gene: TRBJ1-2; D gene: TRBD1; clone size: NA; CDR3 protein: CASSRSRDRDYGYTF; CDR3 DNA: TGTGCCAGCAGCCGTAGCAGGGACAGGGACTATGGCTACACCTTC
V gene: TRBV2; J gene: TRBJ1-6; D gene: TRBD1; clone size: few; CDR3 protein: CASSERTGVNSPLHF; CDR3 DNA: TGTGCCAGCAGTGAAAGGACAGGGGTGAATTCACCCCTCCACTTT
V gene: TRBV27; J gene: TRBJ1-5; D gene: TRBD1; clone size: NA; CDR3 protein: CASTRGLGQPQHF; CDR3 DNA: TGTGCCAGCACAAGGGGGCTGGGTCAGCCCCAGCATTTT
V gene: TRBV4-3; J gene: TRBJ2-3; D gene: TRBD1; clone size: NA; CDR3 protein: CASSQRTGTDTQYF; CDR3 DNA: TGCGCCAGCAGCCAGAGGACAGGCACCGATACGCAGTATTTT
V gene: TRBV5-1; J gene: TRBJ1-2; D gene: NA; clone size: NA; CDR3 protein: CASSLGAGRGYTF; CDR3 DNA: TGCGCCAGCAGCTTGGGGGCCGGTAGGGGCTACACCTTC
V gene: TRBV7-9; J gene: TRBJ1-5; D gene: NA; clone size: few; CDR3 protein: CASSLDPGIGNQPQHF; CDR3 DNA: TGTGCCAGCAGCTTAGACCCAGGGATCGGCAATCAGCCCCAGCATTTT
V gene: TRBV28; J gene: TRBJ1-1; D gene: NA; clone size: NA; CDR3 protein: CASSLSLRSFF; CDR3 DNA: TGTGCCAGCAGTTTGAGCTTGAGGTCTTTCTTT
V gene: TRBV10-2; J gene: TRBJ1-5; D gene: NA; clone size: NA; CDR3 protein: CASSTTGTLNQPQHF; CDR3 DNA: TGCGCCAGCAGTACGACAGGAACCCTCAATCAGCCCCAGCATTTT